This T cell receptor beta chain was documented in a study of T-cell reconstitution after alpha-beta-depleted transplantation in children. V gave up 0 bases and J gave up 1 base, with 6 bases separating them. Germline V gives CDR1 WSHSY, CDR2 SAAADI. The CDR3 consists of 14 residues. Unique molecular identifiers were built into the TCRbeta library. TCRdb itself ran the PCR reads through MiXCR, one entry per CDR3 protein. The sample lists about 610,000 distinct CDR3 sequences; 8% to 11% were seen once. This clonotype has a handful of counts. The source material was PBMCs from the stem cell graft donor, sampled from the stem cell graft. This clonotype was sampled from a human donor who donated a stem cell graft to a child with acute myeloid leukemia. This chain links TRBV10-2 with TRBJ1-2; maybe TRBD1 (5 bases). The CDR3 DNA reads TGCGCCAGCAGTGAGTCGACAGTTAACTATGGCTACACCTTC. Protein product: CASSESTVNYGYTF.